The clone carrying this T cell receptor (beta chain) was detected many times. This record comes from a study of T-cell reconstitution after alpha-beta-depleted transplantation in children. It was with unique molecular identifiers that the TCRbeta library was prepared. TCRdb used MiXCR to reprocess the PCR reads, holding one entry per CDR3 protein. The table lists 200,000 to 300,000 distinct CDR3 sequences, about 12% of them singletons. The length of the CDR3 is 15 residues. Germline V gene lookup returns CDR1 SGHAT and CDR2 FQNNGV. The germline V and J ends were trimmed by 8 bases and 1 base, with 17 bases remaining between them.

The receptor was derived from a human donor who donated a stem cell graft to a child with acute lymphoblastic leukemia. The chain recombines TRBV11-2 with TRBJ1-1; D call uncertain. This specimen was PBMCs from the stem cell graft donor, taken from the stem cell graft. The CDR3 nucleotides read TGTGCCAGCGAAAAAGGGTTTAATGAGAACACTGAAGCTTTCTTT. Translation: CASEKGFNENTEAFF.